A single sample gave rise to the 8 T cell receptor beta chains below, sequenced in a study of T cell clonality in common variable immunodeficiency (dated by TCRdb to between 2014 and 2017). The protocol used for the library was the immunoSEQ multiplex PCR assay. TCRdb provides this immuneACCESS table in a form limited to in-frame rearrangements. Some clones are lacking; in checked studies, under half of them reflect an unresolved V gene, and why the rest are absent is not known. This sample includes about 52,000 clones, and none of them was observed just once. The top ten constitute around 1.8% of the sample. The sample comprised peripheral blood mononuclear cells. Receptor source: a person aged 18-69 years in good health.

In its sample, this clone was seen many times. The CDR3 end is not reached by the read, which stops 3 residues before it; the germline J gene fills it in. The chain is built from TRBV19 and TRBJ2-3, with 8 bases aligning to TRBD2. Losses at the gene ends were 6 bases for V and 5 bases for J; bases not matched to a gene: 1. Germline V gene data show CDR1 as LNHDA and CDR2 as SQIVND (reference sequence). The CDR3 consists of 12 residues. CDR3 in amino acids: CASSLAGDTQYF. Partial CDR3 DNA: TGTGCCAGTAGCCTAGCGGGAGATACG. The full variable domain, its missing parts supplied by reference TRBV19 and TRBJ2-3, is DGGITQSPKYLFRKEGQNVTLSCEQNLNHDAMYWYRQDPGQGLRLIYYSQIVNDFQKGDIAEGYSVSREKKESFPLTVTSAQKNPTAFYLCASSLAGDTQYFGPGTRLTVL.

Many counts were recorded for this clone. Read sequence stops 3 residues before the CDR3 end, and the germline J gene provides the missing end. The chain employs TRBV6-4 and TRBJ2-2; 7 bases map to TRBD1. V shed 6 bases, J shed 3 bases, and the junction held 4 bases outside the gene matches. CDR1 and CDR2 from the germline V gene are MRHNA and SNTAGT. The CDR3 loop spans 14 amino acids. CDR3 DNA (partial): TGTGCCAGCAGGATACAGGGGCACACCGGGGAG. Residues: CASRIQGHTGE. In full, the CDR3 reads CASRIQGHTGELFF.

Details on this clone: The CDR3 end falls 3 residues outside the read, so it is completed with the germline J gene. This chain joins TRBV13 and TRBJ2-3; TRBD2 aligns across 7 bases. CDR1 and CDR2 from the germline V gene are PRHDT and FYEKMQ (reference sequence). The CDR3 has 12 amino acids. CDR3 bases read: TGTGCCAGCAGCTCGGGGGGATTGGCG. Translation gives CASSSGGLA. The CDR3 in full is CASSSGGLAQYF.

Turning to this clone: Read data end 3 residues before the CDR3 end; the end is taken from the germline J gene. The chain carries TRBV5-6 and TRBJ2-7; 13 nucleotides match TRBD2. The ends lost 3 bases at V and 4 bases at J; junction bases unmatched: 4. There are 15 residues in the CDR3. Germline V gene lookup returns CDR1 SGHDT and CDR2 YYEEEE. The CDR3 here is CASSYGLAGEYEQYF. The sequenced CDR3 bases are TGTGCCAGCAGCTATGGACTAGCGGGAGAGTACGAG.

This clone was seen a few times. From the germline J gene comes the end of the CDR3, since the read stops 3 residues before it. This chain uses TRBV7-2 with TRBJ1-1, with no clear D. Looked up from germline, CDR1 is SGHTA and CDR2 is FQGNSA. This CDR3 is built from 13 residues. With 1 base removed from V and 7 bases from J, the gap between germline ends came to 10 bases. The DNA read from the CDR3 is TGTGCCAGCAGCTTAGGCGGTCTGTTTGAA. This sequence encodes CASSLGGLFE. The entire CDR3 is CASSLGGLFEAFF.

In its sample, this clone was seen many times. From the germline J gene comes the end of the CDR3, since the read stops 3 residues before it. The chain links TRBV12-3 or TRBV12-4 to TRBJ1-4, with 11 bases matching TRBD1. The CDR3 length is 16 residues. With 6 bases clipped from V and 7 bases from J, the junction kept 10 bases outside the gene matches. CDR3 protein: CASSKDRGRVVEKLFF. The part of the CDR3 DNA that was read is TGTGCCAGCAGCAAGGACAGGGGGCGCGTCGTTGAAAAA.

This clone was picked up many times. The read falls 3 residues short of the CDR3 end, and the missing part is taken from the germline J gene. This chain connects TRBV6-2 or TRBV6-3 to TRBJ2-3; 12 bases fit TRBD2. The CDR3 runs 16 residues. Germline CDR1 reads MNHEY; CDR2 reads SVGEGT. Losses at the gene ends were 2 bases for V and 8 bases for J; bases not matched to a gene: 8. CDR3 bases read: TGTGCCAGCAGTTACGTCCTAGCGGGAGGGCCGGGTACG. Translation: CASSYVLAGGPGT. The complete CDR3 reads CASSYVLAGGPGTQYF.

This clone occurred many times. The CDR3 goes on 3 residues after the read ends, and that part is filled in from the germline J gene. The chain uses TRBV30 and TRBJ2-1; D is ambiguous. V lost 3 bases and J lost 5, with 8 bases in between. The CDR3 consists of 12 residues. Germline CDR1 GTSNPN, CDR2 SVGIG (reference sequence). The part of the CDR3 DNA that was read is TGTGCCTGGAGAGGCCCAGACAATGAG. It translates to CAWRGPDNE. In full, the CDR3 reads CAWRGPDNEQFF.